The 26 T cell receptor beta chains below were found in one sample sequenced in a study of cytomegalovirus exposure and HLA in healthy donors. A multiplex PCR was run with 60 Vbeta primers and 13 Jbeta primers. The assay was immunoSEQ multiplex PCR, and TCRdb's table has in-frame clones only and misses some. In the table there are 190,000 or so clones, 75% to 85% of which are singletons. The specimen sequenced was PBMCs. The source is a boy between 10 and 17 years old in good health and CMV-seronegative.

The gene calls are TRBV11-1 and TRBJ2-5, with 8 positions matching TRBD1. The CDR3 contains 16 residues. V lost 2 bases to trimming and J lost 3 bases; unmatched junction nucleotides: 8. Germline values: CDR1 SGHAT, CDR2 FQDESV (reference sequence). The CDR3 coding sequence is TGTGCCAGCAGCTTAAGAGGGACAGGTGATAAAGAGACCCAGTACTTC. It is translated as CASSLRGTGDKETQYF.

The sample holds one count of this clone. The chain couples TRBV7-3 to TRBJ2-1; perhaps TRBD2 as D (5 bases). The CDR3 runs to 12 residues. Germline V lookup: CDR1 SGHTA, CDR2 FQGTGA. With 5 bases removed from V and 7 bases from J, the gap between germline ends came to 9 bases. The CDR3: CASSQTGNEQFF. The CDR3, as DNA: TGTGCCAGCAGCCAAACGGGAAATGAGCAGTTCTTC.

As DNA, the CDR3 is TGTGCCAGCAGCTTACCGAGACAAGGGAACACTGAAGCTTTCTTT. Amino acid sequence: CASSLPRQGNTEAFF. The genes are TRBV7-9 and TRBJ1-1; no clear D. CDR1 SEHNR and CDR2 FQNEAQ come from the germline V gene (reference sequence). V was cut by 2 bases and J by 1 base, with 11 bases left in between. The CDR3 runs 15 residues.

This chain links TRBV19 with TRBJ2-5; TRBD2 aligns across 9 bases. V gave up 4 bases and J gave up 5 bases; unmatched junction bases: 17. The CDR3 length is 18 residues. Germline loops: CDR1 LNHDA, CDR2 SQIVND (reference sequence). CDR3 coding DNA: TGTGCCAGTAGTAACCCCCCCTGGCGGGAGGGGGTGAGGGAGACCCAGTACTTC. It yields the protein CASSNPPWREGVRETQYF.

The genes are TRBV20-1 and TRBJ1-2; no clear D. CDR3 length equals 11 residues. With 1 base removed from V and 8 bases from J, the gap between germline ends came to 8 bases. Germline V gene data show CDR1 as DFQATT and CDR2 as SNEGSKA (reference sequence). The CDR3 DNA reads TGCAGTGCTAGAGTTTTGCAGGGCTACACCTTC. Translation gives CSARVLQGYTF.

V is TRBV9 and J is TRBJ2-5, with D perhaps matching TRBD1 (6 bases). The V end was cut by 4 bases, the J end by 1 base, with 20 bases between. Per germline, CDR1 SGDLS and CDR2 YYNGEE. The CDR3 spans 17 residues. The CDR3 is CASSPRLGDRPQETQYF. Written as DNA, the CDR3 is TGTGCCAGCAGCCCTCGTTTAGGCGACAGGCCCCAAGAGACCCAGTACTTC.

This clone appeared once. At the DNA level, this CDR3 is encoded by other sequences in the same sample as well. V usage is TRBV6-5 and J usage is TRBJ1-2, with 8 positions matching TRBD1. CDR1 is MNHEY and CDR2 is SVGAGI in the germline V gene. The CDR3 is 14 amino acids. V dropped 6 bases and J dropped 0; count of bases not matched to a gene: 3. The DNA for the CDR3 is TGTGCCAGCAGCACGGACAGGGCTAACTATGGCTACACCTTC. Protein sequence: CASSTDRANYGYTF.

Only a few counts were recorded for this clone. The chain employs TRBV5-6 and TRBJ2-2; D is unresolved. This CDR3 is 17 amino acids long. Trimming took 0 bases from V and 2 from J, leaving 14 bases between them. Germline lookup yields CDR1 SGHDT and CDR2 YYEEEE. The CDR3 loop reads CASSLGLLQFNTGELFF. The DNA for the CDR3 is TGTGCCAGCAGCTTGGGACTCCTTCAATTTAACACCGGGGAGCTGTTTTTT. The variable domain in full, completed from reference TRBV5-6 and TRBJ2-2, reads DAGVTQSPTHLIKTRGQQVTLRCSPKSGHDTVSWYQQALGQGPQFIFQYYEEEERQRGNFPDRFSGHQFPNYSSELNVNALLLGDSALYLCASSLGLLQFNTGELFFGEGSRLTVL.

This chain joins TRBV7-3 and TRBJ1-1; D call uncertain. The CDR3 is made up of 14 amino acids. The germline gives CDR1 SGHTA, CDR2 FQGTGA. Trimming took 5 bases from V and 3 from J, leaving 13 bases between them. The CDR3 loop reads CASSLVTGDTEAFF. The CDR3 coding sequence is TGTGCCAGCAGCCTTGTGACGGGAGACACTGAAGCTTTCTTT.

The chain employs TRBV6-5 and TRBJ2-3; 8 nucleotides match TRBD2. This CDR3 is built from 15 residues. With V trimmed by 4 bases and J by 0 bases, 3 bases remained unmatched. The germline CDR1 and CDR2 sequences are MNHEY and SVGAGI. CDR3 in amino acids: CASSSASGSTDTQYF. In nucleotides, the CDR3 is TGTGCCAGCAGTTCTGCTAGCGGGAGCACAGATACGCAGTATTTT.

The J gene is TRBJ2-7, the V gene TRBV30; 9 nucleotides line up with TRBD2. Germline lookup yields CDR1 GTSNPN and CDR2 SVGIG (reference sequence). The length of the CDR3 is 16 residues. V lost 4 bases and J lost 6; bases outside the gene matches: 16. The CDR3 protein is CAWIGTGLAGLSEQYF. DNA of the CDR3: TGTGCCTGGATCGGTACGGGGCTAGCGGGACTAAGCGAGCAGTACTTC.

The chain employs TRBV4-1 and TRBJ2-2, with 8 positions matching TRBD1. Unmatched junction bases numbered 7, after V lost 4 bases and J lost 6 bases. Germline CDR1 MGHRA, CDR2 YSYEKL. This CDR3 contains 15 residues. This CDR3 is CASSRDRGEAGELFF. The CDR3 coding sequence is TGCGCCAGCAGCCGAGACAGGGGTGAGGCCGGGGAGCTGTTTTTT.

V gene TRBV7-9 combines with J gene TRBJ1-2; unclear D gene. Germline loops: CDR1 SEHNR, CDR2 FQNEAQ (reference sequence). This CDR3 has 13 amino acids. Trimming took off 3 bases at V and 7 bases at J, with 12 bases between the two ends. The CDR3, as DNA: TGTGCCAGCAGCTTCGAGGCAGCGAGTGGCTACACCTTC. This translates into CASSFEAASGYTF.

This clone was observed once. The CDR3 is CASSVDDRGLGYGYTF. CDR3 in DNA: TGTGCCAGCAGCGTAGACGACAGGGGGCTCGGCTATGGCTACACCTTC. This sequence joins TRBV9 and TRBJ1-2; 10 bases are a match to TRBD1. Losses at the gene ends were 0 bases for V and 4 bases for J; bases not matched to a gene: 6. In germline, CDR1 is SGDLS, CDR2 YYNGEE. The CDR3 sequence is 16 residues long.

This clone was counted a single time. One end of the junction fails to match germline, which may point to a read error. The rearrangement uses TRBV4-1 and TRBJ2-2, with a possible D match to TRBD1 (6 bases). The CDR3 runs 16 residues. Germline CDR1 is MGHRA and CDR2 is YSYEKL. The CDR3 region is CASSQKIDRTRGGLFF. The CDR3 nucleotides read TGCGCCAGCAGCCAAAAGATAGACCGGACCAGAGGGGGGCTGTTTTTT.

The V gene is TRBV25-1, the J gene TRBJ2-7; D possibly corresponds to TRBD1 (5 bases). The length of the CDR3 is 11 residues. The ends were cut back, 5 bases at V and 4 bases at J, with 6 bases in the middle. CDR1 and CDR2 from the germline V gene are MGHDK and SYGVNS. CDR3 amino acids: CASSRGYEQYF. The CDR3 DNA follows: TGTGCCAGCAGTAGGGGTTACGAGCAGTACTTC.

The table lists this clone with a count of one. The V and J genes are TRBV19 and TRBJ1-1; 8 nucleotides line up with TRBD1. This CDR3 spans 13 amino acids. J gave up 4 bases and V 8 bases, and 6 bases lay outside the gene matches. The germline V gene encodes CDR1 LNHDA and CDR2 SQIVND (reference sequence). Here the CDR3 reads CASGQGVPTEAFF. The DNA of the CDR3 is TGTGCCAGTGGACAGGGAGTTCCCACTGAAGCTTTCTTT.

This clone has a single count. V is TRBV27 and J is TRBJ1-3; TRBD1 matches at 8 bases. There are 16 residues in the CDR3. Germline CDR1 MNHEY, CDR2 SMNVEV (reference sequence). V was pared by 5 bases and J by 3 bases, with 9 bases of the junction left unmatched. The DNA for the CDR3 is TGTGCCAGCAGTCCCTCCTTTACAGGGGGTGGAAACACCATATATTTT. Its protein product is CASSPSFTGGGNTIYF.

This sequence joins TRBV4-2 and TRBJ2-3; TRBD2 is a possible D gene (6 bases). The CDR3 spans 16 residues. Trimming took 2 bases from V and 6 from J, leaving 18 bases between them. Germline loops: CDR1 LGHNA, CDR2 YNFKEQ. The CDR3 is CASSQQLGGTHDTQYF. As DNA, the CDR3 is TGTGCCAGCAGCCAACAACTCGGGGGTACCCATGATACGCAGTATTTT.

The rearrangement joins TRBV9 to TRBJ2-5; a possible D gene is TRBD1 (6 bases). This CDR3 is built from 14 residues. Trimming shortened V by 4 bases and J by 0 bases, and 10 bases separated the two germline ends. Per the germline V gene, CDR1 is SGDLS and CDR2 is YYNGEE. The CDR3 bases are TGTGCCAGCAGCCCGACAGGCAACCAAGAGACCCAGTACTTC. Translating gives CASSPTGNQETQYF.

V usage is TRBV5-1 and J usage is TRBJ2-3; TRBD2 agrees at 9 bases. CDR3 length: 16 amino acids. Germline V lookup: CDR1 SGHRS, CDR2 YFSETQ. The trim removed 4 bases at V and 1 base at J, leaving 7 bases unmatched. The CDR3 region is CASSLGTSWGTDTQYF. The CDR3 DNA reads TGCGCCAGCAGCCTGGGGACTAGCTGGGGCACAGATACGCAGTATTTT.

This clone was counted a few times. V is TRBV5-1 and J is TRBJ2-1, with D possibly being TRBD1 (5 bases). Germline CDR1 SGHRS, CDR2 YFSETQ. Trimming removed 1 base at V and 10 bases at J, with 15 bases between. The CDR3 sequence is 14 residues long. CDR3 amino acids: CASSLYSGLNEQFF. CDR3 in DNA: TGCGCCAGCAGCTTGTATTCAGGGTTAAACGAGCAGTTCTTC.

As regards this clone: Mismatch with germline at one junction end may stem from a read error. The CDR3 loop is CSSSFPTSDGEQFF. CDR3 coding DNA: TGTTCCAGCAGCTTTCCGACTAGCGATGGTGAGCAGTTCTTC. This chain connects TRBV7-9 to TRBJ2-1; 8 positions match TRBD2. CDR1 is SEHNR, CDR2 FQNEAQ, per germline (reference sequence). The CDR3 has 14 residues.

The chain has TRBV4-1 and TRBJ2-3; 9 positions match TRBD2. The CDR3 length is 18 residues. Germline V gene data show CDR1 as MGHRA and CDR2 as YSYEKL. Germline trimming cut 4 bases from V and 4 bases from J; bases unmatched to any gene: 15. DNA for the CDR3: TGCGCCAGCAGCCCCCGGGGCGGGGGGGCCTTAGAGGCAGATACGCAGTATTTT. It codes for CASSPRGGGALEADTQYF.

The chain joins TRBV14 to TRBJ2-3; possible D gene TRBD2, 7 bases. This CDR3 contains 18 residues. Germline CDR1 and CDR2: SGHDN and FVKESK. Between the trimmed V and J ends, which lost 4 bases and 5 bases, there was a span of 25 bases. In nucleotides, the CDR3 is TGTGCCAGCAGCCTCAATCGCGGGGGCGACTACCTCGGAGATACGCAGTATTTT. Translation: CASSLNRGGDYLGDTQYF.

The CDR3 DNA reads as TGCGCCAGCAGCCATTCAGGCGGGGAGACCCAGTACTTC. Encoded protein: CASSHSGGETQYF. V usage is TRBV4-3 and J usage is TRBJ2-5; maybe TRBD2 (5 bases). This CDR3 comprises 13 residues. Germline V gene data show CDR1 as LGHNA and CDR2 as YSLEER. Trimming removed 3 bases from V and 5 bases from J, with 10 bases in between.